Listed below are T cell receptor beta chains from one sample, sequenced in a study of PD-1 blockade in classical Hodgkin lymphoma. TCRdb's copy holds only in-frame clones and misses some; the assay was immunoSEQ multiplex PCR. The sample has 50,000 or so clones, 73% seen once. Sequenced material: peripheral blood mononuclear cells (PBMCs), taken before the second cycle of nivolumab. Every receptor here comes from a human donor with classical Hodgkin lymphoma. The CDR3 runs from the conserved cysteine through the conserved F or W.

v_gene	j_gene	CDR3aa
TRBV6-6	TRBJ1-4	CASNAPGQGGEKLFF
TRBV27	TRBJ2-7	CASSLRLAGALAYEQYF
TRBV28	TRBJ2-6	CASSLLTSSGANVLTF
TRBV7-9	TRBJ2-7	CASSPYPGREQYF
TRBV30	TRBJ1-5	CAWSPGSNQPQHF
TRBV4-3	TRBJ2-5	CASSQDGAGPRGETQYF
TRBV6-1	TRBJ2-5	CASRPKQGMETQYF
TRBV7-2	TRBJ1-3	CASSLASDSGNTIYF
TRBV7-2	TRBJ1-1	CASSLTSGSQNTEAFF
TRBV7-9	TRBJ1-1	CASRWQGGATEAFF
TRBV15	TRBJ2-7	CATSRAGSYEQYF
TRBV19	TRBJ1-2	CASSSVTGSNYGYTF
TRBV6-6	TRBJ2-2	CASVLQNTGELFF
TRBV30	TRBJ2-2	CAWSIAGGPGELFF
TRBV7-2	TRBJ2-7	CASSPTFPEEQYF
TRBV7-3	TRBJ2-7	CASSLKGRNEQYF
TRBV27	TRBJ2-4	CASRAQGNIQYF
TRBV6-5	TRBJ2-6	CASSLGTQANVLTF
TRBV29-1	TRBJ2-7	CSVEDHGASYEQYF
TRBV6-6	TRBJ2-5	CASTLYQETQYF